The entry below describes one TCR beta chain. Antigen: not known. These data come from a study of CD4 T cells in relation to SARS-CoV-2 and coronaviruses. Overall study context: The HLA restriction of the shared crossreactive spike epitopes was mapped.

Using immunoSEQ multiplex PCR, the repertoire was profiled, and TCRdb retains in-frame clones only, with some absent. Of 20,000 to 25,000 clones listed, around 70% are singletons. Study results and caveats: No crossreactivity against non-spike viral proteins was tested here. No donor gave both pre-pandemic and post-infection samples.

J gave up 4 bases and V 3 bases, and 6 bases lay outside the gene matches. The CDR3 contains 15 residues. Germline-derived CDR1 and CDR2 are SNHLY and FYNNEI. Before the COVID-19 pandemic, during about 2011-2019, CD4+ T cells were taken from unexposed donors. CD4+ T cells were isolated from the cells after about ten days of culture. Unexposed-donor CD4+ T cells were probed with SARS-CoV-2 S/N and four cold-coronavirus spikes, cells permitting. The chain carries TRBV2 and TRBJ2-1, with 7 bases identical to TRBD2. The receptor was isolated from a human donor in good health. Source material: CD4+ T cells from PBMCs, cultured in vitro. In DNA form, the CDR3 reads TGTGCCAGCAGTGAGTTAGGCGGGAGATACAATGAGCAGTTCTTC. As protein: CASSELGGRYNEQFF.